The clone carrying this TCR beta chain was seen at least ten times. The antigen is unknown. At the time of active disease, bone marrow was collected from every patient. This library used roughly 400 ng RNA and molecular barcoded adaptors spanning alpha/delta and beta/gamma chains. A single record per CDR3 protein comes from TCRdb applying MiXCR to the reads. The sample yields around 140,000 distinct CDR3 sequences, about 13% seen once. This sample was taken from a study of read filtering for tumor transcriptome and immune sequencing. Study at large: Mean patient age was roughly 66 years, range roughly 45 to 85; around 17 male, some 14 female.

CDR1 and CDR2 (germline): SGHRS, YFSETQ. The CDR3 loop spans 15 amino acids. Trimming cost V 2 bases and J 6 bases; bases outside gene matches: 4. General observations from the study: IR-seq and RNA-seq agreed better without single-read clonotypes.

Sequencing was carried out using a population of CD138-negative cells sorted from bone marrow. The origin of this receptor is a donor at least 40 years old with multiple myeloma. This chain links TRBV5-1 with TRBJ2-2; the match to TRBD1 covers 10 bases. CDR3 bases: TGCGCCAGCAGCTTCACCGGGACAGGGGCCGGGGAGCTGTTTTTT. Translated: CASSFTGTGAGELFF.